The clone carrying this T cell receptor (beta chain) was recorded many times. The antigen remains undetermined. Peripheral blood from each donor was collected in a volume of roughly 9.2 milliliters. With a J-beta primer mix and a sample-barcoded 5' primer, a second PCR ran about 6 to 11 cycles. In TCRdb, the 5' RACE reads were re-called with MiXCR into one record per CDR3 protein. In the table there are approximately 900,000 distinct CDR3 sequences, just under 30% of which are singletons. The data originate from a study of blood T cells in healthy people across ages. General study results and limits: Researchers judged that diversity estimates from one million T cells fell short of true values. Conclusively comparing naive with antigen-experienced cells was impossible with unsorted PBMCs.

This CDR3 is built from 12 residues. CDR1 and CDR2 (germline): SGHDT, YYEEEE. This sample also belongs to another study, concerning T cells of mothers and their children.

Source material: blood. The V gene is TRBV5-6, the J gene TRBJ2-1; 7 nucleotides line up with TRBD2. This clonotype was sampled from a woman between 35 and 50 years old in good health. The CDR3: CATTWGGNEQFF. As DNA, the CDR3 is TGTGCTACCACCTGGGGGGGCAATGAGCAGTTCTTC.